The text below deals with one TCR beta chain. Its antigen remains unidentified. The data were taken from a study of CD8+ T cells in alopecia areata. Looking at the study overall: The study gave treated patients oral tofacitinib at 5 to 10 mg twice daily. The study, taken as a whole, reports: Sequencing of scalp samples also includes resident alphabeta T cells from normal skin.

Extracted RNA was reverse transcribed, and the resulting cDNA served as sequencing template. Some clones are missing from TCRdb's copy, which holds only in-frame ones; the method was immunoSEQ multiplex PCR. This sample carries roughly 150,000 clones, 45% to 60% of them seen once, and the ten largest clones take 19%. Lesional scalp tissue (obtained by punch biopsy) and peripheral blood were collected from alopecia areata patients. Sorting of CD4+ and CD8+ T cells was performed on PBMCs. CDR3 length: 15 amino acids. Germline assignment: CDR1 SQVTM and CDR2 ANQGSEA. The V and J ends lost 6 bases and 3 bases, in that order; junction bases with no gene match: 10.

The chain recombines TRBV29-1 with TRBJ2-1; TRBD1 matches at 8 bases. Sequences were derived from CD8+ T cells sorted from blood, sampled at week 0. This sequence originates from a human donor with alopecia areata. Written as DNA, the CDR3 is TGCAGCGTCTTCACTTCAGGGGGCCTCTACAATGAGCAGTTCTTC. As protein: CSVFTSGGLYNEQFF.